The TCR beta chain under discussion was sequenced for a study of cytomegalovirus exposure and HLA in healthy donors. General study points: Diagnosis of cytomegalovirus status made by the classifier reportedly showed high specificity and sensitivity.

13 Jbeta primers and 60 Vbeta primers were used for the PCR. Repertoires were generated with immunoSEQ multiplex PCR, while TCRdb's copy carries only in-frame clones and drops some. Among some 160,000 clones listed, under 80% were seen once. Concerning this clone itself: Its antigen is not identified.

This TCR came from a woman between 25 and 40 years old in good health and CMV-seronegative. The sequenced sample was PBMCs.

CDR3 DNA: TGTGCCAGTAGACCCACAGGGGACACCGGGGAGCTGTTTTTT. Translated, it gives CASRPTGDTGELFF. This chain uses TRBV19 with TRBJ2-2, with TRBD1 matching 7 bases. Per germline, CDR1 LNHDA and CDR2 SQIVND (reference sequence). This CDR3 has 14 amino acids. Losses at the gene ends were 6 bases for V and 3 bases for J; bases not matched to a gene: 4.